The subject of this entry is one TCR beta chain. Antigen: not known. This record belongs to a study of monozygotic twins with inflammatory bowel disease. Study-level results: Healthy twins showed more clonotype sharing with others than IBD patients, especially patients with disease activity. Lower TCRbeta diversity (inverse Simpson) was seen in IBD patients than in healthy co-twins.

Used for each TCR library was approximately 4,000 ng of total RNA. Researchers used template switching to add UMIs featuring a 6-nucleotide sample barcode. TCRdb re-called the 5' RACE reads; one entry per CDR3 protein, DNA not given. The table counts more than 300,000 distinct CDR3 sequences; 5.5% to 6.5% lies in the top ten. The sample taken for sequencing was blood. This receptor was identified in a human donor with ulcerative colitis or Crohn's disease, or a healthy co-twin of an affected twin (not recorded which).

CDR3 protein: CSVERRGVRETEAFF. V gene TRBV29-1 combines with J gene TRBJ1-1; the TCRdb call, TRBD1, lacks DNA for checking. This CDR3 contains 15 residues. CDR1 and CDR2 from the germline V gene are SQVTM and ANQGSEA.